This TCR beta chain was recorded in a study of CD8+ T cells in alopecia areata. Study as a whole: Treatment with tofacitinib (6 to 18 months) was followed by 6 months off drug.

Extracted from the samples, RNA was reverse transcribed into cDNA to serve as the sequencing template. Repertoires were generated with immunoSEQ multiplex PCR, while TCRdb's copy carries only in-frame clones and drops some. The data hold some 51,000 clones, with roughly 96% observed a single time. Those with alopecia areata gave lesional scalp punch biopsies and peripheral blood. Sorted populations comprised CD4+ and CD8+ T cells obtained from PBMCs. In germline, CDR1 is LGHNA, CDR2 YSLEER. The CDR3 totals 12 residues. Trimming removed 3 bases from V and 8 bases from J, with 10 bases in between. The J gene is TRBJ1-2, the V gene TRBV4-3; possibly TRBD1 for D (5 bases). The sample was CD8+ T cells sorted from blood, taken at week 0. This receptor was identified in a human donor with alopecia areata. The CDR3 loop reads CASSQTGLGYTF. The CDR3 DNA reads as TGCGCCAGCAGCCAGACGGGACTCGGCTACACCTTC.